These T cell receptor beta chains were read from a single sample in a study of shared clonotypes between healthy human individuals. Sequencing was performed with immunoSEQ multiplex PCR; in TCRdb, only in-frame clones are kept and a portion is missing. The sample yields about 2.4 million clones, roughly 93% seen once. Sample: naive CD4+ T cells from PBMCs. The receptors were sampled from a man between 18 and 29 years old in good health. Some clones in this sample may be carry-over from other donors' samples. Both conserved end residues are part of each CDR3. The order of the fields is D gene, V gene, J gene, clone size, CDR3 protein, CDR3 DNA. D genes are given only for firm matches. Clone size is given for some rows only: seen once, a few or many times, or a class if the clone is expanded.

d_call: -
v_call: TRBV5-1
j_call: TRBJ2-3
clone_size: -
cdr3_aa: CASSIDKPSTDTQYF
cdr3_nt: TGCGCCAGCAGCATCGACAAACCTAGCACAGATACGCAGTATTTT

d_call: -
v_call: TRBV27
j_call: TRBJ1-5
clone_size: -
cdr3_aa: CASSFVYNQPQHF
cdr3_nt: TGTGCCAGCAGTTTCGTATACAATCAGCCCCAGCATTTT

d_call: TRBD2
v_call: TRBV7-9
j_call: TRBJ2-7
clone_size: -
cdr3_aa: CASSSTGLRASGRPSEQYF
cdr3_nt: TGTGCCAGCAGCTCAACCGGGCTCCGAGCTAGCGGGAGACCCAGCGAGCAGTACTTC

d_call: -
v_call: TRBV7-2
j_call: TRBJ2-2
clone_size: -
cdr3_aa: CASSPRMAGRTGELFF
cdr3_nt: TGTGCCAGCAGCCCCCGAATGGCAGGGCGGACCGGGGAGCTGTTTTTT

d_call: -
v_call: TRBV27
j_call: TRBJ1-2
clone_size: -
cdr3_aa: CASSFTSGSSYGYTF
cdr3_nt: TGTGCCAGCAGTTTTACTTCCGGCTCGTCCTATGGCTACACCTTC

d_call: -
v_call: TRBV5-8
j_call: TRBJ1-1
clone_size: -
cdr3_aa: CASTLRRVVNTEAFF
cdr3_nt: TGTGCCAGCACCCTCCGGAGGGTCGTGAACACTGAAGCTTTCTTT

d_call: TRBD2
v_call: TRBV5-4
j_call: TRBJ2-1
clone_size: -
cdr3_aa: CASTPTSGSFNEQFF
cdr3_nt: TGTGCCAGCACCCCGACTAGCGGGAGTTTCAATGAGCAGTTCTTC

d_call: -
v_call: TRBV25-1
j_call: TRBJ2-5
clone_size: -
cdr3_aa: CASSEMLVLETQYF
cdr3_nt: TGTGCCAGCAGTGAAATGTTGGTTTTAGAGACCCAGTACTTC

d_call: -
v_call: TRBV5-1
j_call: TRBJ2-7
clone_size: -
cdr3_aa: CASSVSSGISSYEQYF
cdr3_nt: TGCGCCAGCAGCGTGTCCAGCGGAATAAGCTCCTACGAGCAGTACTTC

d_call: TRBD1
v_call: TRBV28
j_call: TRBJ2-7
clone_size: -
cdr3_aa: CASGPGQLSSYEQYF
cdr3_nt: TGTGCCAGCGGCCCGGGACAGTTAAGCTCCTACGAGCAGTACTTC

d_call: TRBD2
v_call: TRBV10-3
j_call: TRBJ2-2
clone_size: -
cdr3_aa: CAIRELAPNTGELFF
cdr3_nt: TGTGCCATCAGAGAACTAGCGCCTAACACCGGGGAGCTGTTTTTT

d_call: TRBD1
v_call: TRBV11-2
j_call: TRBJ1-1
clone_size: -
cdr3_aa: CASSPRTGANTEAFF
cdr3_nt: TGTGCCAGCAGCCCGCGGACAGGAGCAAACACTGAAGCTTTCTTT

d_call: -
v_call: TRBV5-5
j_call: TRBJ2-1
clone_size: -
cdr3_aa: CASSPDVPGILYTEQFF
cdr3_nt: TGTGCCAGCAGTCCCGATGTGCCAGGGATCTTATACACTGAGCAGTTCTTC

d_call: -
v_call: TRBV6-5
j_call: TRBJ2-1
clone_size: -
cdr3_aa: CASSLDSYNEQFF
cdr3_nt: TGTGCCAGCAGCCTAGACTCCTACAATGAGCAGTTCTTC

d_call: -
v_call: TRBV25-1
j_call: TRBJ1-4
clone_size: -
cdr3_aa: CASSESGRGYEKLFF
cdr3_nt: TGTGCCAGCAGTGAATCCGGCAGGGGCTATGAAAAACTGTTTTTT

d_call: -
v_call: TRBV6-4
j_call: TRBJ2-2
clone_size: -
cdr3_aa: CASKGEALGTGELFF
cdr3_nt: TGTGCCAGCAAAGGGGAAGCGTTGGGCACCGGGGAGCTGTTTTTT

d_call: -
v_call: TRBV28
j_call: TRBJ1-1
clone_size: -
cdr3_aa: CASSLRQLGAFF
cdr3_nt: TGTGCCAGCAGTTTAAGACAGCTGGGGGCTTTCTTT

d_call: -
v_call: TRBV25-1
j_call: TRBJ2-5
clone_size: -
cdr3_aa: CASSFPGDGRETQYF
cdr3_nt: TGTGCCAGCAGTTTCCCGGGCGACGGGAGAGAGACCCAGTACTTC

d_call: -
v_call: TRBV5-1
j_call: TRBJ2-5
clone_size: -
cdr3_aa: CASGPRVQETQYF
cdr3_nt: TGCGCCAGCGGCCCGAGGGTCCAAGAGACCCAGTACTTC

d_call: -
v_call: TRBV28
j_call: TRBJ1-5
clone_size: -
cdr3_aa: CASSSTGRSDQPQHF
cdr3_nt: TGTGCCAGCAGCTCCACAGGGAGGAGCGACCAGCCCCAGCATTTT

d_call: -
v_call: TRBV30
j_call: TRBJ2-7
clone_size: -
cdr3_aa: CAWSGGRWGEQYF
cdr3_nt: TGTGCCTGGAGTGGGGGGCGATGGGGCGAGCAGTACTTC

d_call: TRBD2
v_call: TRBV28
j_call: TRBJ2-1
clone_size: -
cdr3_aa: CASSRRTSGSNEQFF
cdr3_nt: TGTGCCAGCAGTCGGCGGACTAGCGGGAGCAATGAGCAGTTCTTC

d_call: -
v_call: TRBV5-1
j_call: TRBJ1-5
clone_size: -
cdr3_aa: CASSLAGRVSQPQHF
cdr3_nt: TGCGCCAGCAGCTTGGCAGGGAGGGTTAGTCAGCCCCAGCATTTT

d_call: -
v_call: TRBV7-3
j_call: TRBJ2-2
clone_size: -
cdr3_aa: CASSGPGGELFF
cdr3_nt: TGTGCCAGCAGCGGGCCGGGCGGGGAGCTGTTTTTT

d_call: TRBD1
v_call: TRBV10-3
j_call: TRBJ1-2
clone_size: -
cdr3_aa: CAISTGDGYTF
cdr3_nt: TGTGCCATCTCGACAGGGGATGGCTACACCTTC

d_call: -
v_call: TRBV5-6
j_call: TRBJ2-5
clone_size: once
cdr3_aa: CASSWVTEETQYF
cdr3_nt: TGTGCCAGCAGCTGGGTGACGGAAGAGACCCAGTACTTC

d_call: -
v_call: TRBV28
j_call: TRBJ1-2
clone_size: -
cdr3_aa: CASSLSRGSAPYGYTF
cdr3_nt: TGTGCCAGCAGTTTAAGTCGTGGCAGTGCCCCATATGGCTACACCTTC

d_call: -
v_call: TRBV2
j_call: TRBJ1-4
clone_size: -
cdr3_aa: CASSEAGRGNEKLFF
cdr3_nt: TGTGCCAGCAGTGAAGCGGGGCGGGGTAATGAAAAACTGTTTTTT

d_call: TRBD2
v_call: TRBV9
j_call: TRBJ2-2
clone_size: -
cdr3_aa: CASSMRIAGGYTGELFF
cdr3_nt: TGTGCCAGCAGCATGAGAATAGCGGGAGGGTACACCGGGGAGCTGTTTTTT

d_call: -
v_call: TRBV28
j_call: TRBJ1-5
clone_size: -
cdr3_aa: CASSLVGQPQHF
cdr3_nt: TGTGCCAGCAGTTTAGTCGGTCAGCCCCAGCATTTT

d_call: TRBD1
v_call: TRBV7-9
j_call: TRBJ1-6
clone_size: once
cdr3_aa: CASSLLGQAESPLHF
cdr3_nt: TGTGCCAGCAGCTTACTGGGACAGGCCGAATCACCCCTCCACTTT

d_call: -
v_call: TRBV6-1
j_call: TRBJ2-1
clone_size: -
cdr3_aa: CASSAVPLPNEQFF
cdr3_nt: TGTGCCAGCAGTGCAGTTCCCCTCCCCAATGAGCAGTTCTTC

d_call: TRBD2
v_call: TRBV4-1
j_call: TRBJ2-6
clone_size: -
cdr3_aa: CASSQDPAGRSGANVLTF
cdr3_nt: TGCGCCAGCAGCCAAGATCCAGCGGGACGCTCTGGGGCCAACGTCCTGACTTTC

d_call: TRBD1
v_call: TRBV5-1
j_call: TRBJ1-1
clone_size: -
cdr3_aa: CASRPGGAEPPAEAFF
cdr3_nt: TGCGCCAGCAGACCAGGGGGCGCAGAACCCCCAGCTGAAGCTTTCTTT

d_call: -
v_call: TRBV6-5
j_call: TRBJ1-1
clone_size: -
cdr3_aa: CASRTLNAGLAAFF
cdr3_nt: TGTGCCAGCAGGACCCTTAATGCGGGGCTCGCAGCTTTCTTT

d_call: -
v_call: TRBV6-6
j_call: TRBJ1-5
clone_size: -
cdr3_aa: CASSYSQGYQPQHF
cdr3_nt: TGTGCCAGCAGTTACTCGCAGGGATATCAGCCCCAGCATTTT

d_call: -
v_call: TRBV19
j_call: TRBJ1-5
clone_size: -
cdr3_aa: CASSPWEGQPQHF
cdr3_nt: TGTGCCAGTAGCCCATGGGAAGGGCAGCCCCAGCATTTT

d_call: -
v_call: TRBV19
j_call: TRBJ1-1
clone_size: -
cdr3_aa: CASSMPHGTPLNTEAFF
cdr3_nt: TGTGCCAGTAGTATGCCCCACGGGACGCCATTAAACACTGAAGCTTTCTTT

d_call: -
v_call: TRBV7-3
j_call: TRBJ2-1
clone_size: -
cdr3_aa: CASSGKAGIGDNEQFF
cdr3_nt: TGTGCCAGCAGCGGTAAAGCGGGCATTGGGGACAATGAGCAGTTCTTC

d_call: TRBD1
v_call: TRBV6-5
j_call: TRBJ2-7
clone_size: -
cdr3_aa: CASGTGRAYEQYF
cdr3_nt: TGTGCCAGCGGGACAGGGCGAGCCTACGAGCAGTACTTC

d_call: -
v_call: TRBV7-9
j_call: TRBJ1-4
clone_size: -
cdr3_aa: CASSLQLNEKLFF
cdr3_nt: TGTGCCAGCAGCTTACAGTTAAATGAAAAACTGTTTTTT

d_call: -
v_call: TRBV4-3
j_call: TRBJ1-5
clone_size: -
cdr3_aa: CASSQERGGGNQPQHF
cdr3_nt: TGCGCCAGCAGCCAAGAGCGGGGGGGAGGCAATCAGCCCCAGCATTTT

d_call: TRBD1
v_call: TRBV28
j_call: TRBJ1-2
clone_size: -
cdr3_aa: CASSQNRQGRRDYGYTF
cdr3_nt: TGTGCCAGCAGTCAGAACCGACAGGGACGAAGGGACTATGGCTACACCTTC

d_call: TRBD1
v_call: TRBV7-9
j_call: TRBJ1-5
clone_size: -
cdr3_aa: CASSLTGENQPRHF
cdr3_nt: TGTGCCAGCAGCTTGACAGGGGAGAATCAGCCCCGGCATTTT

d_call: TRBD1
v_call: TRBV18
j_call: TRBJ2-4
clone_size: few
cdr3_aa: CASSPPRQGPNIQYF
cdr3_nt: TGTGCCAGCTCACCACCGCGACAGGGTCCAAACATTCAGTACTTC

d_call: TRBD2
v_call: TRBV7-6
j_call: TRBJ2-1
clone_size: -
cdr3_aa: CASSRPELAVDSYNEQFF
cdr3_nt: TGTGCCAGCAGCCGCCCCGAACTAGCGGTAGACTCCTACAATGAGCAGTTCTTC

d_call: -
v_call: TRBV30
j_call: TRBJ1-6
clone_size: -
cdr3_aa: CAWMTGSGTYNSPLHF
cdr3_nt: TGTGCCTGGATGACGGGCAGCGGCACCTATAATTCACCCCTCCACTTT

d_call: TRBD1
v_call: TRBV18
j_call: TRBJ2-7
clone_size: -
cdr3_aa: CASSPQRPGQGASEQYF
cdr3_nt: TGTGCCAGCTCACCACAACGACCGGGACAGGGGGCCTCCGAGCAGTACTTC

d_call: TRBD2
v_call: TRBV7-6
j_call: TRBJ2-1
clone_size: once
cdr3_aa: CASSSRLANSYNEQFF
cdr3_nt: TGTGCCAGCAGCTCCCGACTAGCTAATTCCTACAATGAGCAGTTCTTC